What follows describes a single T cell receptor (beta chain). This CDR3 is 15 amino acids long. With 3 bases removed from V and 4 bases from J, the gap between germline ends came to 10 bases. Germline assignment: CDR1 SGHVS and CDR2 FNYEAQ. This entry belongs to a study of Graves' ophthalmopathy and Graves' hyperthyroidism. Amplified TCR beta CDR3 regions were obtained using RNA transcripts as template. A first-round RT-PCR used HTBI primers, followed by a second-round multiplex PCR. TCRdb independently ran MiXCR on the multiplex PCR reads; one entry per CDR3 protein. The sample includes approximately 700,000 distinct CDR3 sequences, about 38% seen only once; the top ten take about 3.3%.

The TCR sequence derives from an adult man with Graves' ophthalmopathy. J is TRBJ2-6 and V is TRBV7-6; D unclear. Specimen: peripheral blood. CDR3 region: CASSFERIGANVLTF. The CDR3 DNA is TGTGCCAGCAGCTTCGAACGGATCGGGGCCAACGTCCTGACTTTC.